A selection of T cell receptor beta chains follows, all from one sample in a study of blood T cell repertoires in COVID-19. TCRdb keeps only in-frame clones here, not all; method: immunoSEQ multiplex PCR. The sample lists tens of thousands of clones, over 80% occurring once. Sequencing input: peripheral blood. These receptor sequences come from a man older than 75 with active or convalescent COVID-19. Both conserved end residues are trimmed from each CDR3. The D gene is left open where the match is weak. Clone size is not always given. Where it is, it says once, few, many or a class for expanded clones.

.	TRBV15	.	TRBJ2-7	ATSRESIGAAYEQY
.	TRBV4-2	TRBD1	TRBJ1-2	ASSQEGQPSGGYT
.	TRBV11-3	.	TRBJ2-7	ASSSRPGGEQY
.	TRBV19	.	TRBJ1-1	ASSTRARDTEAF
.	TRBV3-1/TRBV3-2	.	TRBJ2-7	ASSQGAGEQY
.	TRBV21-1	.	TRBJ1-6	ASSKVGDRSSYNSPLH
.	TRBV28	TRBD2	TRBJ2-3	ASSLGLAGRGDTQY
.	TRBV5-1	TRBD1	TRBJ2-1	ASSLGQGYNEQF
.	TRBV27	.	TRBJ2-3	ASRSAGDTQY
few	TRBV2	.	TRBJ2-7	ASSLGGGRNEQY
.	TRBV4-3	.	TRBJ1-4	ASSQEGREGEKLF
.	TRBV5-6	TRBD1	TRBJ2-7	ASSSYDRDHEQY
few	TRBV21-1	.	TRBJ2-1	ASSKPGGLPYNEQF
few	TRBV11-3	TRBD1	TRBJ1-6	ASSRDRVSYNSPLH
.	TRBV12-5	TRBD1	TRBJ2-1	ASGGADRGHDEQF
many	TRBV20-1	TRBD2	TRBJ2-3	SASPTSGYTDTQY
.	TRBV5-1	TRBD1	TRBJ2-7	ASSQTGTYEQY
.	TRBV19	TRBD1	TRBJ1-2	ASSIGLRTGGGYT
.	TRBV2	.	TRBJ2-7	ASREGPYEQY
.	TRBV5-1	.	TRBJ1-3	ASSLFGGLLGNTIY
few	TRBV19	.	TRBJ1-6	ASSINREDSPLH
.	TRBV25-1	TRBD1	TRBJ2-1	ATQDRLQF
.	TRBV4-1	TRBD2	TRBJ2-1	ASSQGSGGYNEQF
.	TRBV6-5	.	TRBJ1-6	ASRTRGAEDSPLH
.	TRBV4-2	.	TRBJ2-7	ASSTNYEQY
.	TRBV10-3	.	TRBJ1-2	AISKGAGDYGYT
.	TRBV5-8	TRBD2	TRBJ2-5	ASSRPPGTSGGKETQY
.	TRBV19	TRBD2	TRBJ2-3	ASRFGTSGPTDTQY
.	TRBV4-1	.	TRBJ2-1	ASSIDRDNEQF
.	TRBV29-1	TRBD2	TRBJ2-5	SVPTGSGWETQY
.	TRBV29-1	.	TRBJ1-2	SVEAGYYGYT
.	TRBV18	.	TRBJ1-1	ASSVGTEAF
.	TRBV28	.	TRBJ1-2	ASSTPAGGYT
.	TRBV6-4	TRBD1	TRBJ1-2	ASSLGQEGQGYT
.	TRBV23-1	.	TRBJ2-6	ASSQSAQSSIGQPAVSGANVLT
.	TRBV2	.	TRBJ1-4	ASRETGSPNEKLF
.	TRBV7-6	.	TRBJ2-1	ASSLGAAGTSYNEQF
.	TRBV29-1	.	TRBJ2-2	SGGLLGELF
.	TRBV5-5	.	TRBJ1-3	ASSLVGGSGNTIY
.	TRBV7-9	TRBD2	TRBJ2-7	ASSLGGSPLDEQY
once	TRBV3-1/TRBV3-2	.	TRBJ2-3	ASSQDLQATDTQY
.	TRBV7-2	TRBD2	TRBJ2-7	ASSAGVERYEQY
.	TRBV29-1	.	TRBJ1-1	SVERGNTEAF
few	TRBV27	.	TRBJ2-7	ASSPTGTRTYEQY
.	TRBV25-1	TRBD2	TRBJ2-3	ASSVLLAGADTQY